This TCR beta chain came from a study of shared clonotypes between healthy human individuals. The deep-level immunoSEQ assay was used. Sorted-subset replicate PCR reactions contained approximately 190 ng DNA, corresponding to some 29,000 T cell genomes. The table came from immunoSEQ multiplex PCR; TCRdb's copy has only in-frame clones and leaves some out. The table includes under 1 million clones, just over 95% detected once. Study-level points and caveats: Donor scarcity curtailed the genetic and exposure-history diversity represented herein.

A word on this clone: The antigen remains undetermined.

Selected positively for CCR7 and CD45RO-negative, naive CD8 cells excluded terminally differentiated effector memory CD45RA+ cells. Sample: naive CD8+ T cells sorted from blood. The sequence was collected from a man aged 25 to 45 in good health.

The CDR3 DNA reads as TGTGCCGGGGGGAACAGGGAAGCTTTCTTT. It translates to CAGGNREAFF. The gene calls are TRBV2 and TRBJ1-1, with D tentatively TRBD1 (5 bases). The CDR3 has 10 residues. The V gene's germline CDR1 is SNHLY and CDR2 FYNNEI. Trimming removed 11 bases at V and 8 bases at J, with 12 bases between.